One T cell receptor (beta chain) is described in this entry. Germline values: CDR1 KGHDR, CDR2 SFDVKD. The CDR3 spans 15 residues. From the 5' RACE reads, TCRdb lists one entry per CDR3 protein and no DNA. Listed are some 150,000 distinct CDR3 sequences; about 12% falls within the top ten. This sample is drawn from a study of T cells expressing NK-cell markers. J is TRBJ1-2 and V is TRBV24-1; lacking DNA, the TRBD1 call made by TCRdb goes unchecked. The specimen was blood T cells: a sorted CD56 or NKG2C T cell subset, CD4+ or CD8+ T cells, or bulk PBMC T cells (not recorded which). This receptor was obtained from a man aged 18 to 35 in good health. CDR3 in amino acids: CATSDPWTGDYGYTF.